This record covers a single T cell receptor (beta chain). Antigen: not known. V was cut by 3 bases and J by 0 bases, with 9 bases left in between. The CDR3 sequence is 15 residues long. Germline assignment: CDR1 SGHVS and CDR2 FQNEAQ. The data originate from a study of shared clonotypes between healthy human individuals. The overall study: There were three CD4 naive, three CD4 memory, two CD8 naive and one CD8 memory plates per donor. The study, taken as a whole, reports: Enrolling few donors narrowed the genetic and exposure-history diversity that was represented.

Produced via immunoSEQ multiplex PCR; TCRdb's table is partial and in-frame only. This table holds roughly 520,000 clones, approximately 95% found once. V is TRBV7-8 and J is TRBJ1-3, with D unclear. This TCR was sampled from a woman aged 30 to 39 in good health. Sequencing was carried out using naive CD4+ T cells sorted from blood. Subset defined: CD45RA+ positively selected. CDR3 DNA: TGTGCCAGCAGCTTCCCGGGGAGCTCTGGAAACACCATATATTTT. Protein sequence: CASSFPGSSGNTIYF.